The clone carrying this T cell receptor (beta chain) was counted only a few times. Trimming took off 5 bases at V and 3 bases at J, with 10 bases between the two ends. Germline V gene data show CDR1 as MNHEY and CDR2 as SVGAGI. The CDR3 length is 13 residues. Participants had their cohort set by participant-reported clinical history. This sample is part of a study of blood T cell repertoires in COVID-19. Study at large: PBMCs, B-cell-depleted T cells, or T cells provided the cDNA or gDNA that made up the material.

Assay used: immunoSEQ multiplex PCR; TCRdb lists only in-frame clones, some missing. The data contain about 250,000 clones, roughly 85% of them seen just once; the ten biggest clones take up approximately 5%. The genes are TRBV6-5 and TRBJ1-1; the D gene is possibly TRBD1 (6 bases). This receptor was obtained from a man aged 40-49 years who had been exposed to COVID-19. Sequenced input: PBMCs or T cells enriched from blood (not recorded which). CDR3 amino acids: CASSNYRDTEAFF. CDR3 DNA: TGTGCCAGCAGTAACTACAGGGACACTGAAGCTTTCTTT.